These T cell receptor beta chains were read from a single sample in a study of blood T cell repertoires in COVID-19. Clones were read by immunoSEQ multiplex PCR, and TCRdb kept only the in-frame ones, dropping some. Seen here are around 160,000 clones, roughly 88% observed once, and the top ten hold approximately 1.2%. Sequencing was done on a sample of PBMCs or T cells enriched from blood (not recorded which). All receptors come from a woman under 40 with acute COVID-19. Both conserved end residues are part of each CDR3. A D gene is named only where the DNA matches it firmly. Not all rows give a size; the values are once, few, many and, for expanded clones, a class.

V	J	size	D	DNA	CDR3
TRBV4-3	TRBJ1-6	.	.	TGCGCCAGCAGCCAAGATCCGGGGTCCAATAATTCACCCCTCCACTTT	CASSQDPGSNNSPLHF
TRBV19	TRBJ1-5	few	.	TGTGCCAGTACCTGGAGGGTTAGCAATCAGCCCCAGCATTTT	CASTWRVSNQPQHF
TRBV3-1/TRBV3-2	TRBJ2-5	.	.	TGTGCCAGCAGCCAAGTATGGCTAGCACAAGAGACCCAGTACTTC	CASSQVWLAQETQYF
TRBV5-4	TRBJ2-5	.	TRBD1	TGTGCCAGCAGCAGCGGGACAGGGGTGGGGGAGACCCAGTACTTC	CASSSGTGVGETQYF
TRBV5-6	TRBJ1-2	.	.	TGTGCCAGCAGCGATGGGGCGGGGGATTATGGCTACACCTTC	CASSDGAGDYGYTF
TRBV27	TRBJ2-3	.	TRBD2	TGTGCCAGCAGTTTAGGACTAGCGGCTAGCACAGATACGCAGTATTTT	CASSLGLAASTDTQYF
TRBV28	TRBJ1-5	.	TRBD1	TGTGCCAGCAGTACCGGACAGGGTCGATCGGGCAATCAGCCCCAGCATTTT	CASSTGQGRSGNQPQHF
TRBV18	TRBJ1-5	.	.	TGTGCCAGCTCCCCAGGGCGGGACCAGCCCCAGCATTTT	CASSPGRDQPQHF
TRBV3-1/TRBV3-2	TRBJ2-3	.	.	TGTGCCAGCAGCCAAGGTCGGCAGCGGACTCTAGATACGCAGTATTTT	CASSQGRQRTLDTQYF
TRBV28	TRBJ2-3	once	TRBD1	TGTGCCAGCAGTGTCCTCACAGGGGGCGCCACAGATACGCAGTATTTT	CASSVLTGGATDTQYF
TRBV28	TRBJ1-2	.	TRBD1	TGTGCCAGCAGTTTAATGGGACAGGGCAAGTATGGCTACACCTTC	CASSLMGQGKYGYTF
TRBV28	TRBJ1-2	.	.	TGTGCCAGCAAAGCGGGGGGGGGCTATGGCTACACCTTC	CASKAGGGYGYTF
TRBV29-1	TRBJ2-3	few	TRBD1	TGCAGCGCTTGGGACAGGTCTAGCACAGATACGCAGTATTTT	CSAWDRSSTDTQYF
TRBV7-9	TRBJ2-1	.	TRBD2	TGTGCCAGCAGCTTATCCCCTGGGAGGTCCAGCGGGAGGGCCAATGAGCAGTTCTTC	CASSLSPGRSSGRANEQFF
TRBV7-9	TRBJ1-2	.	TRBD1	TGTGCCAGCAGCATCTGGGACAGAGCTAACTATGGCTACACCTTC	CASSIWDRANYGYTF
TRBV11-1	TRBJ2-1	.	TRBD2	TGTGCCAGCAGCCCTAGCGGGAACCGGAATGAGCAGTTCTTC	CASSPSGNRNEQFF
TRBV5-6	TRBJ1-1	.	.	TGTGCCAGCAGCCTCGTAGGCAGGGTAGGAACTGAAGCTTTCTTT	CASSLVGRVGTEAFF
TRBV5-6	TRBJ1-4	few	.	TGTGCCAGCAGCTTACGGGACACCGAAAAACTGTTTTTT	CASSLRDTEKLFF
TRBV6-2/TRBV6-3	TRBJ1-5	.	TRBD1	TGTGCCAGCAGTCCACAGACAGGGGGTCTTTCTTGGCCCCAGCATTTT	CASSPQTGGLSWPQHF
TRBV11-1	TRBJ2-7	.	TRBD1	TGTGCCAGCAGCGACCCGGGACAGGGCTACGAGCAGTACTTC	CASSDPGQGYEQYF
TRBV5-1	TRBJ2-2	.	TRBD2	TGCGCCAGCACTCGGGGGGTCGGCGGCTTTGGCGGGGAGCTGTTTTTT	CASTRGVGGFGGELFF
TRBV2	TRBJ2-1	.	TRBD2	TGTGCCAGCACTGCGCTAGCGGTCACCTACAATGAGCAGTTCTTC	CASTALAVTYNEQFF
TRBV30	TRBJ1-1	.	.	TGTGCCTGGAAGGCGCAGGTCGACACTGAAGCTTTCTTT	CAWKAQVDTEAFF
TRBV14	TRBJ2-7	.	TRBD2	TGTGCCAGCAGCCAAGGTAGCGGGAGGGGCGAGCAGTACTTC	CASSQGSGRGEQYF
TRBV5-4	TRBJ2-3	.	.	TGTGCCAGCAGCTCGGTTGCAAACGGTCTTGACACAGATACGCAGTATTTT	CASSSVANGLDTDTQYF
TRBV5-1	TRBJ2-2	.	TRBD1	TGCGCCAGCAGACGGACAGGGAACACCGGGGAGCTGTTTTTT	CASRRTGNTGELFF
TRBV5-1	TRBJ1-1	.	.	TGCGCCAGCAGCTTGGTCAGGGAGAACACTGAAGCTTTCTTT	CASSLVRENTEAFF
TRBV6-6	TRBJ2-7	.	TRBD2	TGTGCCAGCAGTTACGTGAGCGGGAGCCTCTCCTACGAGCAGTACTTC	CASSYVSGSLSYEQYF
TRBV19	TRBJ2-2	few	.	TGTGCCAGTACAGCGGGACACGGGGAGCTGTTTTTT	CASTAGHGELFF
TRBV7-9	TRBJ2-5	.	TRBD2	TGTGCCAGCAGCTCGGCCGGGCGGGGGCAAGAGACCCAGTACTTC	CASSSAGRGQETQYF
TRBV20-1	TRBJ1-1	.	TRBD1	TGCAGTGCTAGTCAACCCCGAACAGGGGTGGGATTTAACACTGAAGCTTTCTTT	CSASQPRTGVGFNTEAFF
TRBV30	TRBJ2-1	.	TRBD2	TGTTCTAGCGGTTACAATGAGCAGTTCTTC	CSSGYNEQFF
TRBV27	TRBJ2-2	once	.	TGTGCCAGCAGTCCCTTGACAGAGAACACCGGGGAGCTGTTTTTT	CASSPLTENTGELFF
TRBV11-2	TRBJ2-2	.	TRBD2	TGTGCCAGCAGCCCCTGGGGGGGGAACACCGGGGAGCTGTTTTTT	CASSPWGGNTGELFF
TRBV5-1	TRBJ2-6	.	TRBD1	TGCGCCAGCAGCTACCAGGGGGCAGGGGCCAACGTCCTGACTTTC	CASSYQGAGANVLTF
TRBV27	TRBJ2-7	.	.	TGTGCCAGCGGGTACGACAGCTCCTACGAGCAGTACTTC	CASGYDSSYEQYF
TRBV28	TRBJ1-5	.	.	TGTGCCAGTCTCTCGGAGGGTTTAGGCAATCAGCCCCAGCATTTT	CASLSEGLGNQPQHF
TRBV5-1	TRBJ1-3	.	.	TGCGCCAGCAGCGCCGGGGGATTCTCTGGAAACACCATATATTTT	CASSAGGFSGNTIYF
TRBV5-1	TRBJ2-2	.	TRBD1	TGCGCCAGCAGACCTCCGGGACAGGGGAACACCGGGGAGCTGTTTTTT	CASRPPGQGNTGELFF
TRBV28	TRBJ1-4	.	.	TGTGCCAGCCGTTCCACGGGGGGGCGGGCAACTAATGAAAAACTGTTTTTT	CASRSTGGRATNEKLFF